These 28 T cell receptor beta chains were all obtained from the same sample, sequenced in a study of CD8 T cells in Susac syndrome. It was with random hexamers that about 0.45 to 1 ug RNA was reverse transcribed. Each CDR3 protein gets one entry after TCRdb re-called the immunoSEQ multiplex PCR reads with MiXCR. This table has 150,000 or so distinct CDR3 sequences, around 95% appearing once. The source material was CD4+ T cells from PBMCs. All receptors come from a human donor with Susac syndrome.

The CDR3 nucleotides read TGTGCCTGGAGTAAGCAGGGCGAAAATCAGCCCCAGCATTTT. This sequence encodes CAWSKQGENQPQHF. The rearrangement links TRBV30 to TRBJ1-5; possibly TRBD1 for D (5 bases). V lost 2 bases to trimming and J lost 4 bases, with 12 bases between them. The CDR3 has 14 amino acids. Germline CDR1 is GTSNPN and CDR2 is SVGIG (reference sequence).

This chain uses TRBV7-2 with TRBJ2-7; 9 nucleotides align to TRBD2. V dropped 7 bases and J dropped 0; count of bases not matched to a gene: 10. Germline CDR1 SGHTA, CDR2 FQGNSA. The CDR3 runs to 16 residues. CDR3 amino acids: CASTAWGSGSSYEQYF. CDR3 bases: TGTGCCAGCACCGCCTGGGGTAGCGGGAGCTCCTACGAGCAGTACTTC.

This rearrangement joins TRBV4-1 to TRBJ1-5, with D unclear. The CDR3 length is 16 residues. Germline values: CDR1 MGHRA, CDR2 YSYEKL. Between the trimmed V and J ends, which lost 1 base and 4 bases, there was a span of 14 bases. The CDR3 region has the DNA TGCGCCAGCAGCCAAGGACTTACTTTGGGGAATCAGCCCCAGCATTTT. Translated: CASSQGLTLGNQPQHF.

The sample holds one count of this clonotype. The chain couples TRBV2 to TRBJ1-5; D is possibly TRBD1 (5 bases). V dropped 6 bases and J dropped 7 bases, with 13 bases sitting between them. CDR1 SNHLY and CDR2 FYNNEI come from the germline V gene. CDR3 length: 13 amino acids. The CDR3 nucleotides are TGTGCCAGCAGGGCAGGGCGAAACCAGCCCCAGCATTTT. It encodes CASRAGRNQPQHF. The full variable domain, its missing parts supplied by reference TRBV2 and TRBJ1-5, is EPEVTQTPSHQVTQMGQEVILRCVPISNHLYFYWYRQILGQKVEFLVSFYNNEISEKSEIFDDQFSVERPDGSNFTLKIRSTKLEDSAMYFCASRAGRNQPQHFGDGTRLSIL.

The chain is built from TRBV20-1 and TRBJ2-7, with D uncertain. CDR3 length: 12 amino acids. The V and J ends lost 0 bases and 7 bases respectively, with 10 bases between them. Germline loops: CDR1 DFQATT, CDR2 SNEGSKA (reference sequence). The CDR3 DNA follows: TGCAGTGCTAGAGATTCAGCGTTGGAGCAGTACTTC. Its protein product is CSARDSALEQYF.

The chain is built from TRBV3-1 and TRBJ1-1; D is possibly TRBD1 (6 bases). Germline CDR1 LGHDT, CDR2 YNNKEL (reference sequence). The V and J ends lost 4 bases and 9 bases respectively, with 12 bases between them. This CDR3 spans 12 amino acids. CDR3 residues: CASSLGHLQAFF. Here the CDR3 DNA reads TGTGCCAGCAGCCTGGGACATCTCCAAGCTTTCTTT. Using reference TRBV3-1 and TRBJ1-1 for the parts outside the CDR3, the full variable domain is DTAVSQTPKYLVTQMGNDKSIKCEQNLGHDTMYWYKQDSKKFLKIMFSYNNKELIINETVPNRFSPKSPDKAHLNLHINSLELGDSAVYFCASSLGHLQAFFGQGTRLTVV.

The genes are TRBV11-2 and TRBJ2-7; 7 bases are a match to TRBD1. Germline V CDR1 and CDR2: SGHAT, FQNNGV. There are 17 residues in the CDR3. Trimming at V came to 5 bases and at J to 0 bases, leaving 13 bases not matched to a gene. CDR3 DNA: TGTGCCAGCAGCGCAATTTTACAGGGGACGAGCTCCTACGAGCAGTACGTC. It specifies CASSAILQGTSSYEQYV.

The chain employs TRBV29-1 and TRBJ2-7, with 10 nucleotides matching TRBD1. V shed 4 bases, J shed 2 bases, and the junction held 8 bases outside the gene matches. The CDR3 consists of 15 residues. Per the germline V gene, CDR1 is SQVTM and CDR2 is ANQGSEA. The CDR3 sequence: CSVAKGTGATYEQYF. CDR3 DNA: TGCAGCGTTGCCAAAGGGACAGGGGCGACCTACGAGCAGTACTTC.

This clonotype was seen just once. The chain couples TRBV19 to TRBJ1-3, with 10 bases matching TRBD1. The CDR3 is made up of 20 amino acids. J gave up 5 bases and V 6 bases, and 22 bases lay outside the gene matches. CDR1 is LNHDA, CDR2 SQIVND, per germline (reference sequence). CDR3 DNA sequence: TGTGCCAGTAGCGACACTCCCGGGACAGGGGCGACGGATCGCCGAAACACCATATATTTT. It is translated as CASSDTPGTGATDRRNTIYF.

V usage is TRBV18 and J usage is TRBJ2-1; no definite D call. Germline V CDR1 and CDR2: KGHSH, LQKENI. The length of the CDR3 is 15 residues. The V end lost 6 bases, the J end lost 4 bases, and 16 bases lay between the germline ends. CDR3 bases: TGTGCCAGCTCCCTGGTGGCGGACGCTTACAATGAGCAGTTCTTC. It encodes CASSLVADAYNEQFF.

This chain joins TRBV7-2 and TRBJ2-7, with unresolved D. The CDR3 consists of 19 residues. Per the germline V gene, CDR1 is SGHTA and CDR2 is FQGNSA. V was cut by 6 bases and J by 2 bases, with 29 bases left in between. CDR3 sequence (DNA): TGTGCCAGCAGTCGGGTCCATCGCCAAGTTTCGGTGCCCACCTACGAGCAGTACTTC. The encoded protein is CASSRVHRQVSVPTYEQYF.

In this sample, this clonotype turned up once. The chain's CDR3 is CASSRLAGQETQYF. For the CDR3, the DNA is TGTGCCAGCAGCCGACTAGCGGGCCAAGAGACCCAGTACTTC. This sequence joins TRBV27 and TRBJ2-5, with 10 bases matching TRBD2. Looked up from germline, CDR1 is MNHEY and CDR2 is SMNVEV (reference sequence). Losses at the gene ends were 6 bases for V and 1 base for J; bases not matched to a gene: 2. The CDR3 contains 14 residues.

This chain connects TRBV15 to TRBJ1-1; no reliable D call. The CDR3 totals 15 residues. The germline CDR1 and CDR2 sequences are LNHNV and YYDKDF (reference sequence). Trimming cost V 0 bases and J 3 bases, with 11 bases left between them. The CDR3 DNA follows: TGTGCCACCAGCAGAGACGTCCGATTTGACACTGAAGCTTTCTTT. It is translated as CATSRDVRFDTEAFF.

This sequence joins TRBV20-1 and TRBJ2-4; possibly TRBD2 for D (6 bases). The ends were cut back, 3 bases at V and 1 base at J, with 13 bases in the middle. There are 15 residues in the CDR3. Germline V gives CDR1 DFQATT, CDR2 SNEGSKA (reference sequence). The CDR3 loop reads CSASGGPWAKNIQYF. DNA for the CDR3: TGCAGTGCTAGCGGGGGACCATGGGCCAAAAACATTCAGTACTTC.

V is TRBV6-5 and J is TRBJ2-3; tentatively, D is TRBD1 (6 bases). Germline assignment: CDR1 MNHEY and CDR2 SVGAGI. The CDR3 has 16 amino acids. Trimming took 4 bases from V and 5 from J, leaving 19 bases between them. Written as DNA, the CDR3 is TGTGCCAGCAGTTCTCAGCGGACAGTACGGGGAGATACGCAGTATTTT. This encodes CASSSQRTVRGDTQYF.

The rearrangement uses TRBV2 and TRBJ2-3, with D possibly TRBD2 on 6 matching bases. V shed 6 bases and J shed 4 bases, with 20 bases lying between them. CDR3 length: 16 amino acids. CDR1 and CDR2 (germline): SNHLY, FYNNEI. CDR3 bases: TGTGCCAGCAGAGCCCCGGGAGCGATGGGGCCAGATACGCAGTATTTT. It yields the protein CASRAPGAMGPDTQYF. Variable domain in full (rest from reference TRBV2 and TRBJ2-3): EPEVTQTPSHQVTQMGQEVILRCVPISNHLYFYWYRQILGQKVEFLVSFYNNEISEKSEIFDDQFSVERPDGSNFTLKIRSTKLEDSAMYFCASRAPGAMGPDTQYFGPGTRLTVL.

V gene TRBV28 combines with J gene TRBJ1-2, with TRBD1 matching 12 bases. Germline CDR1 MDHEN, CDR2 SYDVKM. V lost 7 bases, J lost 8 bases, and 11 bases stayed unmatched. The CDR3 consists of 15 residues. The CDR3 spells CASTGPGQGASGYTF. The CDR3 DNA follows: TGTGCCAGCACCGGACCGGGACAGGGGGCGTCCGGCTACACCTTC.

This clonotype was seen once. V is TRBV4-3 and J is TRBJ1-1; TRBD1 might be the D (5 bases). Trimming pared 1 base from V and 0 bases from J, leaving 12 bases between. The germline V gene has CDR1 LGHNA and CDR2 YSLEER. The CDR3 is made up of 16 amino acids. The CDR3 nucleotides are TGCGCCAGCAGCCAAGTTTGGCAGGACATGAACACTGAAGCTTTCTTT. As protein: CASSQVWQDMNTEAFF.

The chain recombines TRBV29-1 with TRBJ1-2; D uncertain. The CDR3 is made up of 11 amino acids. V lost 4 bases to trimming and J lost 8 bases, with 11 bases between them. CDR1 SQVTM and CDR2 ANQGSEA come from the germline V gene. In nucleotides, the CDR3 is TGCAGCGTTGGTGGTTACGGGGGCTACACCTTC. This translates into CSVGGYGGYTF.

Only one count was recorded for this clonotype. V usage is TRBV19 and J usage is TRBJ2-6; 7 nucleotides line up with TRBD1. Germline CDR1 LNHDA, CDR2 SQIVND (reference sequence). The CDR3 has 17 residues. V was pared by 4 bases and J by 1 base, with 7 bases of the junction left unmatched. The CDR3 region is CASSSATGMSGANVLTF. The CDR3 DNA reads TGTGCCAGTAGTAGCGCGACAGGGATGTCTGGGGCCAACGTCCTGACTTTC.

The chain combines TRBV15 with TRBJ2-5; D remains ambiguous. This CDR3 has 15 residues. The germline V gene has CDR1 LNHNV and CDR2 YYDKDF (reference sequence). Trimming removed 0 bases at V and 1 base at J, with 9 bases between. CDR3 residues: CATSRDGLRQETQYF. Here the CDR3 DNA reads TGTGCCACCAGCAGAGACGGGCTGCGCCAAGAGACCCAGTACTTC.

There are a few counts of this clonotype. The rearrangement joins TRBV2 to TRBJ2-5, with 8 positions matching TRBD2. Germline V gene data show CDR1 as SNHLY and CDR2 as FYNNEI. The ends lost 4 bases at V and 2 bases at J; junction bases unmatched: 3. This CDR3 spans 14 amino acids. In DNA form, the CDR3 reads TGTGCCAGCAGTGTCGGGGGGGCTCAAGAGACCCAGTACTTC. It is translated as CASSVGGAQETQYF.

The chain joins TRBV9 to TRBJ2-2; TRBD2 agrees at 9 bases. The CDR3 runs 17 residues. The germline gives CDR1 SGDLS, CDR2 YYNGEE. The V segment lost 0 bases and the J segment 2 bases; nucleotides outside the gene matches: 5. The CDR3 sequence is CASSVAPLAGNTGELFF. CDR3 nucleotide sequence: TGTGCCAGCAGCGTAGCCCCACTAGCGGGTAACACCGGGGAGCTGTTTTTT.

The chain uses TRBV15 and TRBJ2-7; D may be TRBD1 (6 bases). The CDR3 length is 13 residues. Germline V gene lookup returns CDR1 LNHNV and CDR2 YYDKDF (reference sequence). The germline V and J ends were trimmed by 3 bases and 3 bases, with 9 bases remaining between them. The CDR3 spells CATSSPDSYEQYV. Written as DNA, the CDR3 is TGTGCCACCAGCAGCCCGGACAGCTACGAGCAGTACGTC.

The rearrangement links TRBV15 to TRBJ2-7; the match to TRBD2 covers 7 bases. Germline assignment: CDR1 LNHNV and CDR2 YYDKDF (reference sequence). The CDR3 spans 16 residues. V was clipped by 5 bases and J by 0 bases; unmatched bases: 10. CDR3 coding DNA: TGTGCCACCAGCGGTCAACCGGGACTAACCTCCTACGAGCAGTACTTC. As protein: CATSGQPGLTSYEQYF.

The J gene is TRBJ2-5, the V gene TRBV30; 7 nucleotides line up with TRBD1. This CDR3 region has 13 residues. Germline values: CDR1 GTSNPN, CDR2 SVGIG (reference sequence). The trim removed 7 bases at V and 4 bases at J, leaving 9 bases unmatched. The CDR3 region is CALLNRGTETQYF. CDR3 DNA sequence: TGTGCCTTGTTAAACAGGGGAACAGAGACCCAGTACTTC.

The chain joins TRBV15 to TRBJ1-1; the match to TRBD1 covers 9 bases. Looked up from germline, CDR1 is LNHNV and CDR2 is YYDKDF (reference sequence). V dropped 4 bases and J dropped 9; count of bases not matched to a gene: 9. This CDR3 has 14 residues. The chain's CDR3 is CATSKRTGVDQAFF. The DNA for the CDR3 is TGTGCCACCAGCAAACGGACAGGGGTTGATCAAGCTTTCTTT.

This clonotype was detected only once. The CDR3 region is CSPVQGTDTQYF. CDR3 in DNA: TGCAGCCCGGTCCAAGGCACAGATACGCAGTATTTT. V usage is TRBV29-1 and J usage is TRBJ2-3, with no clear D. The CDR3 spans 12 residues. The V gene lost 8 bases and the J gene lost 1 base, with 10 bases spanning the gap. The germline gives CDR1 SQVTM, CDR2 ANQGSEA.